This entry is about one TCR beta chain. Its antigen is unidentified. The data derive from a study of T cells expressing NK-cell markers. About the research overall: Seven sequenced donors out of eight were HCMV-seropositive, one seronegative. Study results and limitations: The study found these clonotypes also leading the CD3+CD56-NKG2C+ fraction in a few donors.

CDR3 length: 18 amino acids. In generating TCR beta cDNA, 5'RACE template switching with UMIs was used. Following a re-call of the 5' RACE reads, TCRdb has one entry per CDR3 protein and lacks DNA. The clone table shows under 200,000 distinct CDR3 sequences, with the ten largest holding around a sixth. Sequenced input: blood T cells: a sorted CD56 or NKG2C T cell subset, CD4+ or CD8+ T cells, or bulk PBMC T cells (not recorded which). The chain joins TRBV12-3 or TRBV12-4 to TRBJ2-6; TCRdb calls TRBD1, which cannot be checked without DNA. This receptor was identified in a woman aged 18-70 years in good health. The CDR3 protein is CASSFPPGRSSGANVLTF.